Sequencing of this TCR beta chain was carried out in a study of cytomegalovirus exposure and HLA in healthy donors. V gave up 1 base and J gave up 7 bases, with 11 bases separating them. The germline V gene has CDR1 GTSNPN and CDR2 SVGIG (reference sequence). The CDR3 length is 13 residues. PCR amplification relied on 60 Vbeta primers (plus 13 Jbeta primers). Clones were sequenced by immunoSEQ multiplex PCR, and TCRdb holds only the in-frame ones, with some missing. This sample carries about 130,000 clones, roughly 70% of them seen once, and the ten largest clones take approximately 3.8%. This receptor was identified in a man aged 35 to 55 in good health and CMV-seropositive. The source material was PBMCs. This chain links TRBV30 with TRBJ1-5; D gene unclear. In nucleotides, the CDR3 is TGTGCCTGGAGTGGGGGATCGGGGCAGCCCCAGCATTTT. Its translation is CAWSGGSGQPQHF.